The T cell receptor beta chain described here comes from a study of CD8 T cells in Susac syndrome. CDR1 and CDR2 (germline): LGHDT, YNNKEL (reference sequence). V was pared by 1 base and J by 4 bases, with 8 bases of the junction left unmatched. The CDR3 totals 16 residues. An input of about 0.5 to 1 ug of RNA was subjected to reverse transcription using random hexamers. Amplification of TCR beta CDR3 by immunoSEQ multiplex PCR spanned 54 Vbeta and 13 Jbeta. In TCRdb, the immunoSEQ multiplex PCR reads were re-called with MiXCR into one record per CDR3 protein. The sample consists of approximately 270,000 distinct CDR3 sequences, roughly 93% of them appearing once. Control patients had untreated stable or active relapsing-remitting multiple sclerosis by revised McDonald criteria.

The chain joins TRBV3-1 to TRBJ1-1; 8 bases align to TRBD1. Sample: CD4+ T cells from PBMCs. This TCR came from a human donor with multiple sclerosis. The CDR3 spells CASSQGFQGARTEAFF. CDR3 nucleotide sequence: TGTGCCAGCAGCCAAGGATTCCAGGGGGCTCGCACTGAAGCTTTCTTT.